This entry is about one T cell receptor (beta chain). Its antigen is undetermined. TCRdb recomputed calls from the 5' RACE reads with MiXCR, one row per CDR3 protein. In the table there are hundreds of thousands of distinct CDR3 sequences, about a sixth of which are singletons. The data originate from a study of T-cell memory formation after mild COVID-19. Trimming left V 3 bases short and J 3 bases short, with 16 bases between. CDR3 length equals 15 residues. CDR1 and CDR2 (germline): SGHDT, YYEEEE. Study-level results: CD4/CD8 balance characterized clones contracting day 15 to 85, and CD4+ skew characterized later expanders.

This sequence was found in an adult woman who had mild COVID-19 (a few samples of this study predate the infection). Cell type and time point are not known. The source material was PBMCs or a T cell subset sorted from them (not recorded which). V is TRBV5-6 and J is TRBJ2-7, with D perhaps TRBD1 (7 bases). CDR3 sequence (DNA): TGTGCCAGCAGCTGGGGGGACAGCCAAGGCTACGAGCAGTACTTC. Its translation: CASSWGDSQGYEQYF.